The entry that follows covers one T cell receptor beta chain sequence. Trimming took 0 bases from V and 2 from J; bases not matched to a gene: 4. This CDR3 region has 16 residues. This record belongs to a study of blood T cell repertoires in COVID-19. Methods used by the authors: From reference gene primer amplification, estimates of nucleated cell counts were derived. The assay was immunoSEQ multiplex PCR, and TCRdb's table has in-frame clones only and misses some. V and J calls and clone size are those listed in that table; D and trimming were worked out from the DNA. Among under 300,000 clones listed, 65% to 80% were seen once.

Sequencing input: peripheral blood. The V and J genes are TRBV23-1 and TRBJ2-7; 10 nucleotides agree with TRBD1. TRBV23-1 is an ORF for which the function is uncertain. The TCR was taken from a middle-aged woman with active or convalescent COVID-19. CDR3 DNA: TGCGCCAGCAGTCAATCAATAGGGACAGGGGCCTACGAGCAGTACTTC. Translation: CASSQSIGTGAYEQYF.